This TCR beta chain was documented in a study of CD8 T cells in ankylosing spondylitis (dated by TCRdb to about 2017). Context from the whole study: The study set out to find disease-linked TCR variants by profiling T cell receptor beta repertoires in ankylosing spondylitis patients and healthy donors. The full study cohort was made up of 25 to 30 ankylosing spondylitis patients and 108 healthy donors. Peripheral blood was sampled, and synovial fluid was also collected from ankylosing spondylitis patients. Findings and caveats that apply to the study as a whole: The disease-linked clones were reported as significantly enriched in matched synovial fluid samples from ankylosing spondylitis patients. The disease-linked clones showed a CD8+ phenotype and occurred at relatively low frequencies in peripheral blood. Some of the motif variants had been reported before in the synovial fluid and blood of reactive arthritis patients, a finding that suggests common disease-initiation mechanisms. Blood from ankylosing spondylitis patients appeared to be characterized by a TCR beta motif composed of under ten highly homologous amino acid variants.

Sequencing was carried out with an Illumina HiSeq 2500. TCR beta libraries were prepared by quantitative 5'-RACE with molecular barcodes. Turning to the authors' computational methods: To identify disease-linked TCR variants, a new computational method was used, one built on a probabilistic model of VDJ rearrangement. TCRdb passed the public sequencing reads through fastp at Q25 and MiXCR, retaining productive beta sequences. Entries are consolidated by CDR3 protein sequence, retaining the most common genes and DNA. The V and J calls, along with clone size, are taken from TCRdb and not from the paper's own processing. The sample yields approximately 540,000 distinct CDR3 sequences; about 13% were counted once. Clones ranked in the top ten supply under 7.5% of the sample. From the cysteine up to the phenylalanine, the CDR3 has a length of 10 residues. Only the CDR3 part of the read is kept: 30 bases, read in frame from the first base. V sheds 3 bases and J sheds 8 bases, leaving 5 bases between their ends. Taken from the germline V gene (reference sequence), the CDR1 and CDR2 loops are DFQATT and SNEGSKA.

As concerns this clonotype: The antigen this receptor binds is unknown. No quality values exist for individual bases; no much larger clone is one base distant.

The clonotype was recovered from a male donor with ankylosing spondylitis. Sequenced sample: blood, either unsorted or a sorted T cell fraction (not recorded which). The V and J segments used are TRBV20-1 and TRBJ2-1; the D gene is unclear. CDR3 sequence: CSASIYEQFF. Read as DNA, the sequence is TGCAGTGCTAGTATCTATGAGCAGTTCTTC.